The T cell receptor (beta chain) under discussion was sequenced for a study of T-cell reconstitution after alpha-beta-depleted transplantation in children. This clonotype has a handful of counts. Germline loops: CDR1 LGHNA, CDR2 YSLEER. This CDR3 contains 17 residues. Trimming removed 0 bases at V and 4 bases at J, with 16 bases between. Preparing the TCRbeta library involved the use of unique molecular identifiers. TCRdb reprocessed the PCR reads via MiXCR and lists one record per CDR3 protein. The sample lists 450,000 to 550,000 distinct CDR3 sequences, roughly 10% seen once, with 14% in the top ten.

The source was PBMCs, mostly from graft donor cells, collected 180 days after TCRalphabeta/CD19-depleted stem cell transplant. This TCR was sampled from a female patient aged 2 to 10 who had a stem cell transplant for aplastic anemia, so the T cells may come from the graft donor. V and J are TRBV4-3 and TRBJ1-5, with D hard to call. The CDR3 sequence: CASSQDFSGVGNQPQHF. The DNA of the CDR3 is TGCGCCAGCAGCCAAGATTTTTCGGGTGTTGGAAATCAGCCCCAGCATTTT.